These T cell receptor beta chains were read from a single sample in a study of T cell repertoires in cytomegalovirus infection. The antigens for these receptors are not known. Using its own MiXCR run on the reads, TCRdb lists one record per CDR3 protein. In the table there are some 500,000 distinct CDR3 sequences, 40% of which are singletons. Sequencing was performed on cultured PBMCs, taken from culture after CMV antigen stimulation. The receptors shown here come from a human donor in good health (CMV status not recorded). Some clones in this sample may be carry-over from other donors' samples. Both conserved end residues are part of each CDR3. A D gene is named only where the DNA matches it firmly.

>TRBV27|TRBD2|TRBJ2-1
CASSFLAADNEQFF
>TRBV28|TRBD1|TRBJ2-1
CASSLTGINEQFF
>TRBV7-2|TRBD2|TRBJ2-4
CASSSGLAGDIQYF
>TRBV7-6|TRBD1|TRBJ1-2
CASSQWYTGTEEYGYTF
>TRBV7-2|-|TRBJ2-7
CASSLEGRLGYEQYF
>TRBV6-2/TRBV6-3|TRBD1|TRBJ2-7
CASRNDRGKAIDEQYF
>TRBV7-8|-|TRBJ2-3
CASSLYAGGSTDTQYF
>TRBV4-1|TRBD2|TRBJ2-5
CASSQVWEGRETQYF
>TRBV7-2|-|TRBJ2-1
CASSFGPYNEQFF
>TRBV20-1|-|TRBJ2-7
CSAAPGAYEQYF
>TRBV7-2|-|TRBJ2-5
CASSLPGAAVETQYF
>TRBV7-2|-|TRBJ2-5
CASSSRLTQETQYF
>TRBV7-9|-|TRBJ1-3
CASSPALTDPSGNTIYF
>TRBV28|TRBD1|TRBJ2-7
CASSSGGSLYEQYF
>TRBV7-6|TRBD2|TRBJ2-2
CASRLPLAGADTGELFF
>TRBV7-2|-|TRBJ2-2
CASSLVTAGELFF
>TRBV29-1|TRBD1|TRBJ2-1
CSVQGQVQGEQFF
>TRBV11-2|-|TRBJ2-3
CASSYRPADTQYF
>TRBV7-8|-|TRBJ1-6
CASSPPTGRSPLHF
>TRBV4-1|TRBD2|TRBJ2-1
CASSQDRTSGRNEQFF
>TRBV7-9|-|TRBJ2-2
CASRPVWGVNTGELFF
>TRBV5-1|-|TRBJ2-6
CASSSHISGANVLTF